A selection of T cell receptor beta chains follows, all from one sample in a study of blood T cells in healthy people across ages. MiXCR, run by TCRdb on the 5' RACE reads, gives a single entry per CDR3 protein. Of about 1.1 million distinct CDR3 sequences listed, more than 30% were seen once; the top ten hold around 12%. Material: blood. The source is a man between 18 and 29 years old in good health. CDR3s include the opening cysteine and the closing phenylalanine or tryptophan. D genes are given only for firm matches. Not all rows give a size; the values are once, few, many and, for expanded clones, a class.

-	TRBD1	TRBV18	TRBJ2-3	CASSPSKGTDMQYF	TGTGCCAGCTCACCTTCTAAGGGGACAGATATGCAGTATTTT
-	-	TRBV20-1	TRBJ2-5	CSAGTVVAIYNEQYF	TGCAGTGCCGGGACCGTAGTTGCGATCTACAATGAGCAGTACTTC
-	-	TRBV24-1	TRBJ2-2	CATSDSGNTGELFF	TGTGCCACCAGTGATTCCGGGAACACCGGGGAGCTGTTTTTT
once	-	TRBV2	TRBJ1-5	CASSEGVYAQPQHF	TGTGCCAGCAGCGAAGGGGTGTATGCTCAGCCCCAGCATTTT
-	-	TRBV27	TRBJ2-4	CASSTGDLGNIQYF	TGTGCCAGCAGCACAGGTGATCTGGGGAACATTCAGTACTTC
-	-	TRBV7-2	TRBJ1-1	CASSVDPGSHEAFF	TGTGCCAGCAGCGTAGATCCGGGCTCTCATGAAGCTTTCTTT
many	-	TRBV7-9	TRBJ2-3	CASSLEVVADTQYF	TGTGCCAGCAGCTTAGAGGTTGTGGCGGATACGCAGTATTTT
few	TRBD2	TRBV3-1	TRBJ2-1	CASSQETSGVVYNEQFF	TGTGCCAGCAGCCAAGAAACTAGCGGGGTCGTCTACAATGAGCAGTTCTTC
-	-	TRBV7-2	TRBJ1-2	CASSYTFIAGLYYGYTF	TGTGCCAGCAGCTACACTTTCATAGCGGGCCTTTATTATGGCTACACCTTC
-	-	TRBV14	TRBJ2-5	CASSLPERPLRNEQYF	TGTGCCAGCAGCCTTCCAGAACGACCTTTAAGGAATGAGCAGTACTTC
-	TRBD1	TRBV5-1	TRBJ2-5	CATRQGLNNEQYF	TGCGCCACAAGACAGGGATTAAACAATGAGCAGTACTTC
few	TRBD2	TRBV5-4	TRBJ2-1	CASSSLIQRGGYNEQFF	TGTGCCAGCAGCTCCCTCATTCAGCGGGGGGGTTACAATGAGCAGTTCTTC
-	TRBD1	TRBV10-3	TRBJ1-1	CAISETGQPTNTEAFF	TGTGCCATCAGTGAGACGGGACAGCCGACCAACACTGAAGCTTTCTTT
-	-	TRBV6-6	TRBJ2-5	CASSYSKAETQYF	TGTGCCAGCAGTTACTCGAAGGCGGAGACCCAGTACTTC
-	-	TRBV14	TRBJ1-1	CASSQAQHTEAFF	TGTGCCAGCAGCCAAGCTCAGCACACTGAAGCTTTCTTT
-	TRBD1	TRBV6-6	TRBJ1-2	CASSQPGQGTYGYTF	TGTGCCAGCAGTCAACCGGGACAGGGTACCTATGGCTACACCTTC
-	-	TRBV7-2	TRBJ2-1	CASSSGTTLGNEQFF	TGTGCCAGCAGCTCCGGCACAACTCTGGGCAATGAGCAGTTCTTC
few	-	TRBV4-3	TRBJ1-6	CASSQVDGSYNSPLHF	TGCGCCAGCAGCCAAGTGGACGGCTCCTATAATTCACCCCTCCACTTT
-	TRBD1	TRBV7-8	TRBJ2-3	CASSPDRGSDTQYF	TGTGCCAGCAGCCCCGACAGGGGGTCAGATACGCAGTATTTT
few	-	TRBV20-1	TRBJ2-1	CSASRGAVSDEQFF	TGCAGTGCTAGTAGGGGCGCGGTTTCCGATGAGCAGTTCTTC
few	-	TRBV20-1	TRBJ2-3	CSAGPHSGSTDTQYF	TGCAGTGCTGGCCCACACTCCGGGTCCACAGATACGCAGTATTTT
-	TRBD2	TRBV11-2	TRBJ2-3	CASRTPRDYNTDTQYF	TGTGCCAGCAGAACGCCCCGGGACTACAACACAGATACGCAGTATTTT
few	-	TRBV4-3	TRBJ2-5	CASSQELRVEETQYF	TGCGCCAGCAGCCAAGAGCTGCGGGTAGAAGAGACCCAGTACTTC
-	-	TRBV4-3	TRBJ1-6	CASSQEITVRNSPLHF	TGCGCCAGCAGCCAAGAGATCACAGTGAGAAATTCACCCCTCCACTTT
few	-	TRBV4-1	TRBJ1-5	CASSPSWAINQPQHF	TGCGCCAGCAGCCCGTCCTGGGCAATAAATCAGCCCCAGCATTTT
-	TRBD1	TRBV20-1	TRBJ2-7	CSAPKTGGNSYEQYF	TGCAGTGCTCCGAAGACAGGGGGGAACTCCTACGAGCAGTACTTC
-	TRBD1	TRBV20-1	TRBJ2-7	CSAGGTGNNEQYF	TGCAGTGCTGGGGGGACAGGGAACAATGAGCAGTACTTC
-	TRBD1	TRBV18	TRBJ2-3	CASSPSTGDTDTQYF	TGTGCCAGCTCACCTTCGACAGGGGACACAGATACGCAGTATTTT
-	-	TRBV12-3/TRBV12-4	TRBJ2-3	CASNLGYGDSTDTQYF	TGTGCCAGCAATCTAGGGTACGGGGACAGCACAGATACGCAGTATTTT
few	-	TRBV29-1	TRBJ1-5	CSVRHNDQPQHF	TGCAGCGTCCGACACAACGATCAGCCCCAGCATTTT
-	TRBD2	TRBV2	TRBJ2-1	CASETGGNNEQFF	TGTGCCAGCGAAACGGGGGGAAACAATGAGCAGTTCTTC
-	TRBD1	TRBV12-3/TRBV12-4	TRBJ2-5	CASSTTGKETQYF	TGTGCCAGCAGTACGACAGGGAAAGAGACCCAGTACTTC
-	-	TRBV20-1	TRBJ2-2	CSARTLDTGELFF	TGCAGTGCTAGGACACTGGACACCGGGGAGCTGTTTTTT
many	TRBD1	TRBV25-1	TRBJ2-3	CASSGQGADTQYF	TGTGCCAGCAGTGGGCAGGGGGCAGATACGCAGTATTTT
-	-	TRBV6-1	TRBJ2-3	CASSEAGYLEHTDTQYF	TGTGCCAGCAGTGAAGCTGGGTATTTGGAACACACAGATACGCAGTATTTT
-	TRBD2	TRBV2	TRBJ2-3	CASKSLADTDTQYF	TGTGCCAGCAAAAGTCTAGCGGACACAGATACGCAGTATTTT
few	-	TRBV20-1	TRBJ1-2	CSASYGGGYTF	TGCAGTGCTAGTTATGGGGGTGGCTACACCTTC
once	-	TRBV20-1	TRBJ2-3	CSARDWKRASTDTQYF	TGCAGTGCTAGAGATTGGAAGCGGGCTAGCACAGATACGCAGTATTTT
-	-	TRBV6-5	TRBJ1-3	CASSYRRDTTPDSGNTIYF	TGTGCCAGCAGTTACCGCCGGGACACGACCCCAGACTCTGGAAACACCATATATTTT
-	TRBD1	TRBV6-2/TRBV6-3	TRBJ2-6	CASRKQGARFSGANVLTF	TGTGCCAGCAGGAAACAGGGGGCCCGCTTCTCTGGGGCCAACGTCCTGACTTTC
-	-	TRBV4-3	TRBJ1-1	CASSTAAARTMNTEAFF	TGCGCCAGCAGCACGGCGGCAGCCCGGACGATGAACACTGAAGCTTTCTTT
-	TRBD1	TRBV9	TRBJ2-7	CASSQRDRAYEQYF	TGTGCCAGCAGCCAACGGGACAGGGCGTACGAGCAGTACTTC
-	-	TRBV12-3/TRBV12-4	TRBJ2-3	CASTPRDRYTDTQYF	TGTGCCAGCACACCGAGGGACCGGTACACAGATACGCAGTATTTT
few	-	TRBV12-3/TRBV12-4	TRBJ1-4	CASSLWGGATNEKLFF	TGTGCCAGCAGTTTATGGGGCGGGGCAACTAATGAAAAACTGTTTTTT
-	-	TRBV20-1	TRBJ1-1	CSASPFGTEAFF	TGCAGTGCTAGCCCTTTCGGCACTGAAGCTTTCTTT